The 29 T cell receptor beta chains given below trace back to one sample, sequenced in a study of T-cell memory formation after mild COVID-19 (dated by TCRdb to the early 2020s). Libraries were prepared through 5' RACE. Sequencing instrument: Illumina NovaSeq 6000. TCRdb reran the public reads through fastp at Q25 and MiXCR, keeping productive beta chains. Each entry merges the rows of one CDR3 protein and shows their most common DNA and genes. This sample holds roughly 340,000 distinct CDR3 sequences; roughly 15% were observed only once. The ten biggest clones cover around 20% of the sample. The sequenced sample consisted of PBMCs or a T cell subset sorted from them (not recorded which). The receptors stem from a man in his late teens or twenties who had mild COVID-19 (a few samples of this study predate the infection). The sample titles of this study are shuffled in the database, so cell type and time point are left out; the donor was told from shared clones.

The chain has TRBV7-2 and TRBJ1-5, with D tentatively TRBD1 (5 bases). The length of the CDR3 is 12 residues. V lost 3 bases to trimming and J lost 11 bases, with 11 bases between them. Germline V gene sequence: CDR1 SGHTA, CDR2 FQGNSA. This CDR3 is CASSLQGFAQHF. The CDR3, as DNA: TGTGCCAGCAGCTTGCAGGGTTTTGCCCAGCATTTT.

This clonotype has just a few counts. The V and J genes are TRBV5-1 and TRBJ2-1, with D possibly TRBD1 on 5 matching bases. This CDR3 region has 15 residues. The ends were cut back, 3 bases at V and 1 base at J, with 11 bases in the middle. The germline V gene has CDR1 SGHRS and CDR2 YFSETQ. In DNA, the CDR3 is TGCGCCAGCAGCTCCAGGGTCGCGTCCTACAATGAGCAGTTCTTC. It codes for CASSSRVASYNEQFF.

This clonotype showed up just a few times. The chain joins TRBV9 to TRBJ2-2; TRBD2 might be the D (5 bases). V lost 3 bases to trimming and J lost 4 bases, with 10 bases between them. Germline V gives CDR1 SGDLS, CDR2 YYNGEE. The CDR3 has 14 amino acids. In DNA form, the CDR3 reads TGTGCCAGCAGCGGCCGGGGTCTCACCGGGGAGCTGTTTTTT. It encodes CASSGRGLTGELFF. Complete variable domain (other parts from reference TRBV9 and TRBJ2-2): DSGVTQTPKHLITATGQRVTLRCSPRSGDLSVYWYQQSLDQGLQFLIQYYNGEERAKGNILERFSAQQFPDLHSELNLSSLELGDSALYFCASSGRGLTGELFFGEGSRLTVL.

The CDR3 nucleotides read TGTGCCAGTAGTATCGGGGGGGCACGGAATGAGCAGTTCTTC. This gives the protein CASSIGGARNEQFF. The chain carries TRBV19 and TRBJ2-1, with 8 bases aligning to TRBD2. Germline lookup yields CDR1 LNHDA and CDR2 SQIVND (reference sequence). The CDR3 totals 14 residues. J was trimmed by 7 bases and V by 3 bases; bases with no gene match: 5.

The chain has TRBV20-1 and TRBJ2-7; 11 bases line up with TRBD2. The CDR3 has 16 residues. The germline V gene has CDR1 DFQATT and CDR2 SNEGSKA (reference sequence). V trimming: 2 bases; J trimming: 0 bases; junction bases outside the gene matches: 6. The chain's CDR3 is CSARPRLAGSSYEQYV. Written as DNA, the CDR3 is TGCAGTGCTAGACCTAGACTAGCGGGGAGCTCCTACGAGCAGTACGTC.

The rearrangement links TRBV11-2 to TRBJ2-1; the match to TRBD2 covers 10 bases. The ends lost 5 bases at V and 4 bases at J; junction bases unmatched: 5. This CDR3 is built from 15 residues. CDR1 and CDR2 (germline): SGHAT, FQNNGV. CDR3 loop: CASSATSGVYNEQFF. For the CDR3, the DNA is TGTGCCAGCAGCGCCACTAGCGGGGTATACAATGAGCAGTTCTTC.

This clonotype has just a few counts. V and J are TRBV20-1 and TRBJ1-6; D remains ambiguous. The germline V and J ends were trimmed by 6 bases and 12 bases, with 12 bases remaining between them. The CDR3 has 11 amino acids. CDR1 is DFQATT and CDR2 is SNEGSKA in the germline V gene (reference sequence). This chain's CDR3 is CSALKGLPLHF. CDR3 nucleotide sequence: TGCAGTGCCCTGAAGGGCTTACCCCTCCACTTT.

This clonotype occurred many times. The gene calls are TRBV5-6 and TRBJ1-2, with TRBD1 identical over 7 bases. The V segment lost 4 bases and the J segment 4 bases; nucleotides outside the gene matches: 7. The CDR3 consists of 14 residues. Germline CDR1 SGHDT, CDR2 YYEEEE. The DNA of the CDR3 is TGTGCCAGCAGCCTGACAGGGTTTCCCTATGGCTACACCTTC. This sequence encodes CASSLTGFPYGYTF.

The sample holds a few counts of this clonotype. The rearrangement links TRBV6-5 to TRBJ1-2, with D tentatively TRBD1 (5 bases). This CDR3 has 13 amino acids. Germline V gene lookup returns CDR1 MNHEY and CDR2 SVGAGI. Trimming removed 6 bases at V and 3 bases at J, with 11 bases between. CDR3 amino acids: CASRKGQYYGYTF. DNA for the CDR3: TGTGCCAGCAGGAAGGGGCAGTACTATGGCTACACCTTC.

There are a few counts of this clonotype. The rearrangement joins TRBV20-1 to TRBJ1-4; 10 positions match TRBD1. The germline CDR1 and CDR2 sequences are DFQATT and SNEGSKA (reference sequence). The length of the CDR3 is 16 residues. Trimming at V came to 3 bases and at J to 8 bases, leaving 12 bases not matched to a gene. The CDR3 coding sequence is TGCAGTGCTAGTTTTATGTGGGGACAGGGGAACGAAAAACTGTTTTTT. Amino acids: CSASFMWGQGNEKLFF.

J is TRBJ1-6 and V is TRBV21-1. TRBV21-1 is annotated as a pseudogene. The CDR3 sequence is 16 residues long. This CDR3 reads CASSKEKSGGDSPLHF. The CDR3 coding sequence is TGTGCCAGCAGCAAGGAAAAGTCGGGGGGGGATTCACCCCTCCACTTT.

This clonotype was picked up a small number of times. The chain couples TRBV6-2 or TRBV6-3 to TRBJ2-2; D remains unclear. CDR3 length equals 14 residues. Germline V gene sequence: CDR1 MNHEY, CDR2 SVGEGT. V was trimmed by 6 bases and J by 1 base, leaving 9 bases between them. CDR3 DNA: TGTGCCAGCAGCCCTAACCTGAACACCGGGGAGCTGTTTTTT. It is translated as CASSPNLNTGELFF.

The chain recombines TRBV18 with TRBJ1-2; D gene uncertain. The CDR3 contains 15 residues. The ends were cut back, 3 bases at V and 6 bases at J, with 17 bases in the middle. Germline V lookup: CDR1 KGHSH, CDR2 LQKENI. The CDR3 loop is CASSPRLEGIDGYTF. The DNA for the CDR3 is TGTGCCAGCTCACCTCGGTTAGAAGGCATTGATGGCTACACCTTC.

V is TRBV10-3 and J is TRBJ1-2; unclear D gene. Trimming took 3 bases from V and 4 from J, leaving 12 bases between them. CDR3 length: 14 amino acids. From germline, CDR1 is ENHRY and CDR2 SYGVKD. This chain's CDR3 is CAISDVRKAYGYTF. The CDR3 coding sequence is TGTGCCATCAGTGATGTGCGAAAGGCCTATGGCTACACCTTC.

Only a few counts were recorded for this clonotype. The V and J genes are TRBV7-2 and TRBJ2-5; 10 bases align to TRBD1. Germline V gene data show CDR1 as SGHTA and CDR2 as FQGNSA. The CDR3 consists of 16 residues. The ends lost 5 bases at V and 4 bases at J; junction bases unmatched: 10. The CDR3 region has the DNA TGTGCCAGCAGCACCGCGCACGGGACAGGGGTAGAGACCCAGTACTTC. Translating gives CASSTAHGTGVETQYF.

This clonotype was seen a few times. J is TRBJ2-1 and V is TRBV7-2; D is undetermined. CDR3 length: 11 amino acids. The germline CDR1 and CDR2 sequences are SGHTA and FQGNSA. Between the trimmed V and J ends, which lost 2 bases and 10 bases, there was a span of 6 bases. The CDR3, as DNA: TGTGCCAGCAGCTTATCATGGGAGCAGTTCTTC. Encoded protein: CASSLSWEQFF.

The CDR3 nucleotides read TGTGCCTGTCGAGGGGCCGGAGATACGCAGTATTTT. This translates into CACRGAGDTQYF. This chain uses TRBV30 with TRBJ2-3; D possibly matches TRBD1 or TRBD2 (5 bases each). Per germline, CDR1 GTSNPN and CDR2 SVGIG (reference sequence). V lost 6 bases, J lost 5 bases, and 12 bases lay in between. The CDR3 has 12 amino acids.

A few counts support this clonotype. This chain uses TRBV11-2 with TRBJ2-3, with D possibly matching TRBD2 (6 bases). The V gene's germline CDR1 is SGHAT and CDR2 FQNNGV. V dropped 2 bases and J dropped 2 bases, with 11 bases sitting between them. CDR3 length equals 15 residues. The chain's CDR3 is CASSLFGGITDTQYF. The DNA for the CDR3 is TGTGCCAGCAGCTTATTCGGAGGGATCACAGATACGCAGTATTTT. Full variable domain (rest looked up from reference TRBV11-2 and TRBJ2-3): EAGVAQSPRYKIIEKRQSVAFWCNPISGHATLYWYQQILGQGPKLLIQFQNNGVVDDSQLPKDRFSAERLKGVDSTLKIQPAKLEDSAVYLCASSLFGGITDTQYFGPGTRLTVL.

The chain couples TRBV6-5 to TRBJ2-7; no clear D. Trimming stripped 2 bases from V and 7 bases from J, with 15 bases between. Germline CDR1 is MNHEY and CDR2 is SVGAGI. The CDR3 has 14 amino acids. The CDR3, as DNA: TGTGCCAGCAGTTACGATCAGAACCACCGGGAGCAGTACGTC. It specifies CASSYDQNHREQYV.

The chain joins TRBV29-1 to TRBJ2-7; weak D call: TRBD2 (6 bases). Per the germline V gene, CDR1 is SQVTM and CDR2 is ANQGSEA. The CDR3 has 13 amino acids. V was clipped by 5 bases and J by 7 bases, with 18 bases between them. The CDR3 coding sequence is TGCAGCGTTTCCCCCCGGGGGAGGAGGGAGCAGTACTTC. This translates into CSVSPRGRREQYF.

This clonotype appeared many times. The V gene is TRBV12-3 or TRBV12-4, the J gene TRBJ2-5, with TRBD2 as a possible D gene (5 bases). V lost 6 bases to trimming and J lost 5 bases, with 10 bases between them. The CDR3 has 12 amino acids. CDR3 protein: CASRLGGETQYF. As DNA, the CDR3 is TGTGCCAGCAGGCTAGGCGGGGAGACCCAGTACTTC.

This clonotype appeared a few times. The genes are TRBV4-3 and TRBJ2-2, with D unclear. Germline assignment: CDR1 LGHNA and CDR2 YSLEER. CDR3 length: 17 amino acids. Trimming took off 0 bases at V and 9 bases at J, with 20 bases between the two ends. As DNA, the CDR3 is TGCGCCAGCAGCCAAGATCCTTCCGAGCCCGATCAGAGGGAGCTGTTTTTT. It translates to CASSQDPSEPDQRELFF.

The J gene is TRBJ2-1, the V gene TRBV20-1; D perhaps matches TRBD2 (5 bases). The germline V and J ends were trimmed by 6 bases and 0 bases, with 12 bases remaining between them. CDR1 is DFQATT, CDR2 SNEGSKA, per germline (reference sequence). The CDR3 length is 14 residues. The CDR3: CSAEDRRSYNEQFF. The CDR3, as DNA: TGCAGTGCGGAGGACCGCCGCTCCTACAATGAGCAGTTCTTC.

This clonotype appeared many times. A read error is possible here, since a much larger clone lies one base away. J is TRBJ2-6 and V is TRBV6-2 or TRBV6-3; the D is unclear. The V gene lost 2 bases and the J gene lost 0 bases, with 2 bases spanning the gap. Looked up from germline, CDR1 is MNHEY and CDR2 is SVGEGT. The CDR3 sequence is 14 residues long. CDR3 residues: CASSYNSGANVLTF. CDR3 nucleotide sequence: TGTGCCAGCAGTTACAACTCTGGGGCCAACGTCCTGACTTTC.

The CDR3 spells CASSGWIDGQYNEQFF. As DNA, the CDR3 is TGTGCCAGCAGCGGCTGGATTGACGGACAGTACAATGAGCAGTTCTTC. The chain recombines TRBV7-8 with TRBJ2-1, with a weak D call TRBD1 (6 bases). Germline CDR1 SGHVS, CDR2 FQNEAQ. The ends were cut back, 5 bases at V and 4 bases at J, with 18 bases in the middle. The CDR3 contains 16 residues.

The chain employs TRBV5-1 and TRBJ1-1; D gene unclear. The germline CDR1 and CDR2 sequences are SGHRS and YFSETQ. The CDR3 is 14 amino acids. Trimming cost V 4 bases and J 1 base, with 11 bases left between them. CDR3 DNA sequence: TGCGCCAGCAGCCAAGGACCGAGGAACACTGAAGCTTTCTTT. This translates into CASSQGPRNTEAFF.

This clonotype was seen a few times. A much bigger clone sits one base away, suggesting this may be a read error. The chain combines TRBV6-2 or TRBV6-3 with TRBJ2-3, with 10 bases fitting TRBD2. Germline-derived CDR1 and CDR2 are MNHEY and SVGEGT. The CDR3 has 15 amino acids. The junction had 4 bases not matched to a gene; V was cut back by 6 bases and J by 1 base. This CDR3 is CASSHLAGGTDTQYF. As DNA, the CDR3 is TGTGCCAGCAGCCACCTAGCGGGGGGCACAGATACGCAGTATTTT.

This clonotype was seen only a few times. This chain connects TRBV12-3 or TRBV12-4 to TRBJ2-7; possible D gene TRBD2, 5 bases. Trimming took off 3 bases at V and 0 bases at J, with 6 bases between the two ends. The CDR3 has 13 amino acids. Written as DNA, the CDR3 is TGTGCCAGCAGTTTCGGGGTCTCCTACGAGCAGTACGTC. Encoded protein: CASSFGVSYEQYV.

V is TRBV7-9 and J is TRBJ1-6; D perhaps matches TRBD1 (5 bases). The CDR3 has 14 residues. Germline V gene sequence: CDR1 SEHNR, CDR2 FQNEAQ (reference sequence). V was clipped by 1 base and J by 5 bases, with 6 bases between them. The CDR3 DNA follows: TGTGCCAGCAGCTTAGAAGGGGATAATTCACCCCTCCACTTT. Protein: CASSLEGDNSPLHF.